The 4 T cell receptor beta chains reported below all come from one sample, sequenced in a study of PD-L1 blockade in urothelial cancer. Method: immunoSEQ multiplex PCR; TCRdb's copy keeps in-frame clones and lacks some. The repertoire has about 37,000 clones, approximately 80% of them found once; the top ten carry less than 20%. The sample consisted of PBMCs, taken around atezolizumab (anti-PD-L1) treatment. The receptor source for this set is a man in his 60s with urothelial cancer.

The rearrangement links TRBV5-6 to TRBJ2-5; TRBD1 matches at 9 bases. V lost 2 bases, J lost 5 bases, and 4 bases stayed unmatched. CDR3 length equals 14 residues. Germline assignment: CDR1 SGHDT and CDR2 YYEEEE. The CDR3 loop reads CASSLQGARETQYF. CDR3 DNA sequence: TGTGCCAGCAGCTTACAGGGGGCGCGGGAGACCCAGTACTTC.

The chain recombines TRBV6-1 with TRBJ2-7; 11 bases are shared with TRBD2. CDR3 length equals 16 residues. Germline values: CDR1 MNHNS, CDR2 SASEGT. The junction had 5 bases not matched to a gene; V was cut back by 2 bases and J by 2 bases. CDR3 nucleotides: TGTGCCAGCAGTGAAAGAACTAGCGGGGGAGCCTACGAGCAGTACTTC. This sequence encodes CASSERTSGGAYEQYF.

The rearrangement joins TRBV28 to TRBJ2-1; D possibly corresponds to TRBD1 (6 bases). Germline V gene sequence: CDR1 MDHEN, CDR2 SYDVKM. V was pared by 4 bases and J by 1 base, with 14 bases between. The CDR3 is made up of 16 amino acids. The CDR3 reads CASSSRTVPSYNEQFF. The CDR3 DNA is TGTGCCAGCAGTTCCCGGACAGTCCCTTCCTACAATGAGCAGTTCTTC.

This sequence joins TRBV18 and TRBJ1-5; the match to TRBD1 covers 7 bases. The germline gives CDR1 KGHSH, CDR2 LQKENI. The V and J ends lost 0 bases and 7 bases, in that order; junction bases with no gene match: 9. The CDR3 is made up of 16 amino acids. In nucleotides, the CDR3 is TGTGCCAGCTCACCACCGGGGACAGATTGGGTGCAGCCCCAGCATTTT. Its translation is CASSPPGTDWVQPQHF. The variable domain in full, with the rest retrieved from reference TRBV18 and TRBJ1-5, is NAGVMQNPRHLVRRRGQEARLRCSPMKGHSHVYWYRQLPEEGLKFMVYLQKENIIDESGMPKERFSAEFPKEGPSILRIQQVVRGDSAAYFCASSPPGTDWVQPQHFGDGTRLSIL.